A single sample gave rise to the 23 T cell receptor beta chains below, sequenced in a study of Ad26.COV2.S vaccination and SARS-CoV-2 variants. The data were produced by immunoSEQ multiplex PCR, yet TCRdb's version contains in-frame clones alone and is incomplete. The sample includes 300,000 to 350,000 clones, roughly 90% of them seen just once. Documented treatment: some 20 received Ad26.COV2.S at low or high dose, single or two shots; about five received placebo; per-sample allocation not given. Following the first vaccine or placebo injection, samples were taken on day 63. Specimen: peripheral blood, collected in a trial of Ad26.COV2.S vaccine versus placebo. These receptors were taken from a person aged 18 to 59 who received the Ad26.COV2.S COVID-19 vaccine or a placebo.

This clone was observed a few times. The J gene is TRBJ1-2, the V gene TRBV7-8, with a weak D call TRBD1 (6 bases). The germline CDR1 and CDR2 sequences are SGHVS and FQNEAQ. V shed 5 bases and J shed 6 bases, with 13 bases lying between them. The length of the CDR3 is 13 residues. CDR3 DNA: TGTGCCAGCAGCACAGTAAGGGACAATGGCTACACCTTC. Translated, it gives CASSTVRDNGYTF.

The gene calls are TRBV6-5 and TRBJ1-5; possible D gene TRBD1, 6 bases. Trimming shortened V by 6 bases and J by 4 bases, and 13 bases separated the two germline ends. From germline, CDR1 is MNHEY and CDR2 SVGAGI. There are 14 residues in the CDR3. CDR3 coding DNA: TGTGCCAGCAGCCGAGACAGGCGTAATCAGCCCCAGCATTTT. Translated: CASSRDRRNQPQHF.

The chain combines TRBV19 with TRBJ1-2; D gene uncertain. This CDR3 region has 16 residues. Looked up from germline, CDR1 is LNHDA and CDR2 is SQIVND (reference sequence). Trimming stripped 5 bases from V and 3 bases from J, with 19 bases between. CDR3: CASSPTHTEFYYGYTF. In DNA form, the CDR3 reads TGTGCCAGTAGTCCCACCCACACAGAGTTCTACTATGGCTACACCTTC.

This sequence joins TRBV6-5 and TRBJ1-2; D gene uncertain. The CDR3 is 11 amino acids. V shed 8 bases and J shed 8 bases, with 12 bases lying between them. Per the germline V gene, CDR1 is MNHEY and CDR2 is SVGAGI. The CDR3 nucleotides read TGTGCCAGCGAGGCGGGCCCCGGCTACACCTTC. Protein: CASEAGPGYTF.

The J gene is TRBJ1-3, the V gene TRBV2; 7 bases align to TRBD1. Trimming removed 6 bases from V and 4 bases from J; junction bases left unmatched: 6. Germline CDR1 SNHLY, CDR2 FYNNEI. This CDR3 is built from 14 residues. DNA for the CDR3: TGTGCCAGCAGGACAGGGTCGCAAGGAAACACCATATATTTT. Residues: CASRTGSQGNTIYF.

The DNA of the CDR3 is TGTGCCAGTAGCCCTTGGCAGAACACTGAAGCTTTCTTT. Translation gives CASSPWQNTEAFF. This sequence joins TRBV19 and TRBJ1-1; D gene uncertain. V lost 6 bases and J lost 1, with 9 bases in between. Germline V CDR1 and CDR2: LNHDA, SQIVND (reference sequence). There are 13 residues in the CDR3.

This clone was seen more than once but under ten times. V gene TRBV4-3 combines with J gene TRBJ2-7; no clear D. This CDR3 is 16 amino acids long. CDR1 and CDR2 (germline): LGHNA, YSLEER. Trimming left V 1 base short and J 0 bases short, with 13 bases between. CDR3 DNA sequence: TGCGCCAGCAGCCAAGTTAGTTTTCGCAGCTCCTACGAGCAGTACTTC. Translated: CASSQVSFRSSYEQYF.

This sequence joins TRBV11-3 and TRBJ2-3; D may be TRBD1 (6 bases). V was cut by 1 base and J by 6 bases, with 14 bases left in between. Per the germline V gene, CDR1 is SGHNT and CDR2 is YENEEA. CDR3 length equals 15 residues. For the CDR3, the DNA is TGTGCCAGCAGCTTAGTCTGGCAGGGGCTGGATACGCAGTATTTT. Its translation is CASSLVWQGLDTQYF. The full variable domain, its missing parts supplied by reference TRBV11-3 and TRBJ2-3, is EAGVVQSPRYKIIEKKQPVAFWCNPISGHNTLYWYLQNLGQGPELLIRYENEEAVDDSQLPKDRFSAERLKGVDSTLKIQPAELGDSAVYLCASSLVWQGLDTQYFGPGTRLTVL.

The chain couples TRBV24-1 to TRBJ1-2; D unresolved. The germline V gene has CDR1 KGHDR and CDR2 SFDVKD. CDR3 length equals 14 residues. Between the trimmed V and J ends, which lost 3 bases and 4 bases, there was a span of 11 bases. CDR3 DNA: TGTGCCACCAGTGATACGGGAAGATCCTATGGCTACACCTTC. Translating it yields CATSDTGRSYGYTF.

This clone has a handful of counts. The chain is built from TRBV6-5 and TRBJ2-2; D not certain. This CDR3 is built from 13 residues. V was shortened by 0 bases and J by 6 bases, with 5 bases between the two germline ends. Germline V CDR1 and CDR2: MNHEY, SVGAGI. The CDR3 coding sequence is TGTGCCAGCAGTTACTCGTTGGCCGGGGAGCTGTTTTTT. It is translated as CASSYSLAGELFF.

The chain uses TRBV19 and TRBJ1-1, with D maybe TRBD1 (5 bases). The CDR3 loop spans 15 amino acids. The V gene's germline CDR1 is LNHDA and CDR2 SQIVND (reference sequence). The germline V and J ends were trimmed by 4 bases and 0 bases, with 12 bases remaining between them. This CDR3 is CASSTQWGMNTEAFF. In DNA form, the CDR3 reads TGTGCCAGTAGTACCCAGTGGGGCATGAACACTGAAGCTTTCTTT.

The rearrangement uses TRBV9 and TRBJ1-3; D remains unclear. Per germline, CDR1 SGDLS and CDR2 YYNGEE. The CDR3 has 15 residues. V was trimmed by 4 bases and J by 1 base, leaving 12 bases between them. The CDR3 region is CASSPEAGSGNTIYF. CDR3 coding DNA: TGTGCCAGCAGCCCGGAGGCGGGGTCTGGAAACACCATATATTTT.

This sequence joins TRBV14 and TRBJ1-2, with 9 bases lining up with TRBD1. Trimming took 2 bases from V and 1 from J; bases not matched to a gene: 2. CDR1 SGHDN and CDR2 FVKESK come from the germline V gene. The CDR3 extends over 15 amino acids. DNA of the CDR3: TGTGCCAGCAGCCAACAGACAGGGGGTAACTATGGCTACACCTTC. As protein: CASSQQTGGNYGYTF.

This chain uses TRBV7-2 with TRBJ1-6, with 9 nucleotides matching TRBD1. There are 14 residues in the CDR3. Germline V gives CDR1 SGHTA, CDR2 FQGNSA. V gave up 1 base and J gave up 12 bases; unmatched junction bases: 4. The chain's CDR3 is CASSLVTGGRPLHF. In DNA form, the CDR3 reads TGTGCCAGCAGCTTAGTGACAGGGGGTAGACCCCTCCACTTT.

This clone has just one count. The J gene is TRBJ2-3, the V gene TRBV28, with 7 bases identical to TRBD2. J was trimmed by 1 base and V by 5 bases; bases with no gene match: 12. Germline values: CDR1 MDHEN, CDR2 SYDVKM. CDR3 length: 17 residues. The CDR3 region has the DNA TGTGCCAGCAGTAACCGGGACTACCGCCTCCGCACAGATACGCAGTATTTT. Its protein product is CASSNRDYRLRTDTQYF.

The chain joins TRBV7-9 to TRBJ2-7; D tentatively reads TRBD1 or TRBD2 (5 bases each). Germline V gives CDR1 SEHNR, CDR2 FQNEAQ (reference sequence). The V end was cut by 1 base, the J end by 4 bases, with 8 bases between. The CDR3 runs 13 residues. CDR3 sequence (DNA): TGTGCCAGCAGCTTAGTTGGGGGTTACGAGCAGTACTTC. Translated: CASSLVGGYEQYF.

The J gene is TRBJ1-3, the V gene TRBV7-9, with D maybe TRBD1 (5 bases). Germline V gene data show CDR1 as SEHNR and CDR2 as FQNEAQ (reference sequence). CDR3 length: 13 amino acids. The germline V and J ends were trimmed by 6 bases and 7 bases, with 13 bases remaining between them. Here the CDR3 reads CASRIRKGNTIYF. CDR3 in DNA: TGTGCCAGCAGAATCCGTAAGGGGAACACCATATATTTT.

The V and J genes are TRBV5-3 and TRBJ2-1; 10 bases fit TRBD2. TRBV5-3 is an open reading frame, and its role is uncertain. J gave up 3 bases and V 6 bases, and 12 bases lay outside the gene matches. CDR3 length: 17 amino acids. The chain's CDR3 is CARTRVAGGNIYNEQFF. The CDR3 DNA reads TGTGCCAGAACCAGGGTAGCGGGAGGCAACATCTACAATGAGCAGTTCTTC.

The chain recombines TRBV6-4 with TRBJ2-1, with 10 positions matching TRBD2. The ends lost 4 bases at V and 7 bases at J; junction bases unmatched: 7. From germline, CDR1 is MRHNA and CDR2 SNTAGT. The CDR3 is 15 residues long. The CDR3 DNA reads as TGTGCCAGCAGTGGCGAACTAGCGGGATCGAATGAGCAGTTCTTC. Protein: CASSGELAGSNEQFF.

V and J are TRBV5-1 and TRBJ2-2; tentatively, D is TRBD1 (6 bases). V was clipped by 7 bases and J by 4 bases, with 14 bases between them. Per germline, CDR1 SGHRS and CDR2 YFSETQ. CDR3 length: 14 residues. Here the CDR3 reads CASERRGSTGELFF. CDR3 DNA sequence: TGCGCCAGCGAGCGCAGGGGATCCACCGGGGAGCTGTTTTTT.

This clone was counted only a few times. The rearrangement links TRBV6-5 to TRBJ1-6; D perhaps matches TRBD1 (6 bases). Germline V CDR1 and CDR2: MNHEY, SVGAGI. Trimming cost V 0 bases and J 7 bases, with 13 bases left between them. This CDR3 is 16 amino acids long. CDR3: CASSYSNRARNSPLHF. The CDR3 DNA reads as TGTGCCAGCAGTTACTCGAACAGGGCGCGCAATTCACCCCTCCACTTT.

The V and J genes are TRBV5-1 and TRBJ1-2, with D maybe TRBD1 (5 bases). V gave up 4 bases and J gave up 6 bases, with 16 bases separating them. Germline V CDR1 and CDR2: SGHRS, YFSETQ. The CDR3 spans 14 residues. CDR3 region: CASSPGTGINGYTF. The CDR3 DNA follows: TGCGCCAGCAGCCCGGGGACGGGGATCAATGGCTACACCTTC. Full variable domain (missing parts from reference TRBV5-1 and TRBJ1-2): KAGVTQTPRYLIKTRGQQVTLSCSPISGHRSVSWYQQTPGQGLQFLFEYFSETQRNKGNFPGRFSGRQFSNSRSEMNVSTLELGDSALYLCASSPGTGINGYTFGSGTRLTVV.

The chain recombines TRBV4-3 with TRBJ2-1, with 7 bases identical to TRBD2. The V gene end was trimmed by 3 bases and the J gene end by 5 bases; junction bases not matched to a gene: 7. Germline V CDR1 and CDR2: LGHNA, YSLEER. The CDR3 is made up of 15 amino acids. Written as DNA, the CDR3 is TGCGCCAGCAGCCAGACTAGCCAGACCAACAATGAGCAGTTCTTC. This translates into CASSQTSQTNNEQFF.